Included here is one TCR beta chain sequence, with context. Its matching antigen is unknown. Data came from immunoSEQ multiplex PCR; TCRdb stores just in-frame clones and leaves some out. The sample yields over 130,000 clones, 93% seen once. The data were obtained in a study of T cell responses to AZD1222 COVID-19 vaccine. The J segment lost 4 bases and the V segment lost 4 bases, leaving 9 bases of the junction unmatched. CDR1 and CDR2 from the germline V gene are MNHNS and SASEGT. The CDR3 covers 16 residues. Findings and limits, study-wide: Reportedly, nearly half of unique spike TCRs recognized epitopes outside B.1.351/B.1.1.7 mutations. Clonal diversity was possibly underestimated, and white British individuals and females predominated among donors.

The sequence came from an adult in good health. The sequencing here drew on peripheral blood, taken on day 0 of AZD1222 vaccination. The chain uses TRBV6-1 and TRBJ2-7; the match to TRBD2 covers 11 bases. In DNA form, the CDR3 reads TGTGCCAGCAGTGCACTAGCGGGAGTCACCCTTTACGAGCAGTACTTC. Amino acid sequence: CASSALAGVTLYEQYF.